These 20 T cell receptor beta chains were all obtained from the same sample, sequenced in a study of T-cell memory formation after mild COVID-19. TCRdb ran MiXCR on the 5' RACE reads and lists one entry per CDR3 protein. The sample consists of 250,000 or so distinct CDR3 sequences, around 17% of them appearing once. Material for sequencing was PBMCs or a T cell subset sorted from them (not recorded which). The receptor set was obtained from a man in his late teens or twenties who had mild COVID-19 (a few samples of this study predate the infection). Cell type and time point are not known.

The chain recombines TRBV23-1 with TRBJ2-5, with 11 positions matching TRBD1. TRBV23-1 is treated as an ORF (open reading frame) with a function not yet certain. The CDR3 sequence is 16 residues long. The J segment lost 2 bases and the V segment lost 4 bases, leaving 6 bases of the junction unmatched. CDR3 DNA sequence: TGCGCCAGCAGTCGTGGACAGGGGGCCCGGCAAGAGACCCAGTACTTC. This encodes CASSRGQGARQETQYF.

The sample holds many counts of this clonotype. The chain links TRBV5-1 to TRBJ2-5; D not certain. The CDR3 covers 16 residues. Trimming cost V 0 bases and J 4 bases, with 16 bases left between them. Per the germline V gene, CDR1 is SGHRS and CDR2 is YFSETQ. CDR3 bases: TGCGCCAGCAGCTTGGATCCCGGCCAGAAGGGAGAGACCCAGTACTTC. As protein: CASSLDPGQKGETQYF.

This clonotype has a single count. The rearrangement links TRBV7-6 to TRBJ2-3, with 8 bases matching TRBD2. The CDR3 loop spans 16 amino acids. Germline trimming cut 10 bases from V and 10 bases from J; bases unmatched to any gene: 22. Germline loops: CDR1 SGHVS, CDR2 FNYEAQ. CDR3: CAITLERGSGMSAQYF. The CDR3 DNA reads as TGTGCCATCACCCTTGAGCGGGGGTCGGGCATGAGCGCGCAGTATTTT.

This clonotype has a handful of counts. V and J are TRBV11-2 and TRBJ2-3, with 8 bases lining up with TRBD2. J gave up 6 bases and V 3 bases, and 8 bases lay outside the gene matches. Germline V gene lookup returns CDR1 SGHAT and CDR2 FQNNGV. The CDR3 is 15 residues long. The CDR3 coding sequence is TGTGCCAGCAGCTTCGCCGGGACTAGAGGTGATACGCAGTATTTT. Its translation is CASSFAGTRGDTQYF.

This clonotype was observed a handful of times. The chain is built from TRBV10-3 and TRBJ2-7; TRBD1 aligns across 7 bases. The germline CDR1 and CDR2 sequences are ENHRY and SYGVKD. The J segment lost 3 bases and the V segment lost 6 bases, leaving 8 bases of the junction unmatched. The CDR3 totals 14 residues. CDR3 sequence (DNA): TGTGCCATCAGCCCGACAGGGTCGGGCTACGAGCAGTACGTC. This codes for CAISPTGSGYEQYV.

This rearrangement joins TRBV6-5 to TRBJ2-2; no reliable D call. Trimming cost V 2 bases and J 6 bases, with 10 bases left between them. Per germline, CDR1 MNHEY and CDR2 SVGAGI. This CDR3 is built from 14 residues. DNA for the CDR3: TGTGCCAGCAGTTACCGGCCGGTGGCCGGGGAGCTGTTTTTT. Translating gives CASSYRPVAGELFF.

The rearrangement joins TRBV7-2 to TRBJ2-7; 9 positions match TRBD1. The junction had 11 bases not matched to a gene; V was cut back by 5 bases and J by 6 bases. The CDR3 has 15 residues. Germline CDR1 reads SGHTA; CDR2 reads FQGNSA. The CDR3 DNA sequence: TGTGCCAGCAGCCCAAGTGGGGACAGGGCCGTCGAGCAGTACGTC. Translating gives CASSPSGDRAVEQYV.

This clonotype was found many times. The chain employs TRBV5-1 and TRBJ2-3; 10 bases are shared with TRBD2. The CDR3 covers 16 residues. Germline lookup yields CDR1 SGHRS and CDR2 YFSETQ. With V trimmed by 4 bases and J by 2 bases, 7 bases remained unmatched. The chain's CDR3 is CASSPRLAGPTDTQYF. The CDR3 DNA reads as TGCGCCAGCAGCCCACGACTAGCGGGTCCCACAGATACGCAGTATTTT.

This chain connects TRBV10-3 to TRBJ2-2, with TRBD2 matching over 8 bases. V lost 6 bases, J lost 4 bases, and 10 bases stayed unmatched. The CDR3 has 16 amino acids. Germline loops: CDR1 ENHRY, CDR2 SYGVKD. The CDR3 region is CAIRNSGAGATGELFF. The CDR3 region has the DNA TGTGCCATCAGAAATAGCGGGGCGGGCGCCACCGGGGAGCTGTTTTTT.

The chain recombines TRBV11-3 with TRBJ2-5, with D possibly matching TRBD1 (5 bases). Germline V gene data show CDR1 as SGHNT and CDR2 as YENEEA. The CDR3 contains 14 residues. With 5 bases removed from V and 4 bases from J, the gap between germline ends came to 14 bases. This CDR3 reads CASSLGANGETQYF. The CDR3 region has the DNA TGTGCCAGCAGCCTTGGGGCCAACGGAGAGACCCAGTACTTC.

The rearrangement links TRBV20-1 to TRBJ1-6; 7 bases fit TRBD1. The V and J ends lost 6 bases and 6 bases, in that order; junction bases with no gene match: 5. CDR3 size: 13 residues. Germline lookup yields CDR1 DFQATT and CDR2 SNEGSKA (reference sequence). DNA of the CDR3: TGCAGTGCAACAGGGGATCCTAATTCACCCCTCCACTTT. Its protein is CSATGDPNSPLHF.

Only a few counts were recorded for this clonotype. The rearrangement joins TRBV5-1 to TRBJ1-2; D is undetermined. The CDR3 loop spans 13 amino acids. The germline gives CDR1 SGHRS, CDR2 YFSETQ. With 2 bases removed from V and 8 bases from J, the gap between germline ends came to 13 bases. For the CDR3, the DNA is TGCGCCAGCAGCTTTTGGGCGGTAGAAGGCTACACCTTC. It is translated as CASSFWAVEGYTF.

This clonotype was observed a few times. CDR3 DNA: TGCAGCGGGGGACAGGGGCTAGCAGATACGCAGTATTTT. This translates into CSGGQGLADTQYF. The chain employs TRBV29-1 and TRBJ2-3; the match to TRBD1 covers 10 bases. Germline V gene data show CDR1 as SQVTM and CDR2 as ANQGSEA. This CDR3 comprises 13 residues. The V segment lost 7 bases and the J segment 4 bases; nucleotides outside the gene matches: 5.

The chain joins TRBV4-2 to TRBJ2-5; possible D gene TRBD2, 6 bases. Germline assignment: CDR1 LGHNA and CDR2 YNFKEQ. CDR3 length: 17 residues. V lost 0 bases and J 2 bases, leaving 16 bases between the germline ends. CDR3 amino acids: CASSQEEQEGYQETQYF. CDR3 nucleotides: TGTGCCAGCAGCCAAGAAGAGCAGGAGGGTTATCAAGAGACCCAGTACTTC.

This clonotype has just a few counts. This rearrangement joins TRBV6-2 or TRBV6-3 to TRBJ1-5, with 7 positions matching TRBD1. The CDR3 is 14 residues long. Per germline, CDR1 MNHEY and CDR2 SVGEGT. The V gene end was trimmed by 2 bases and the J gene end by 5 bases; junction bases not matched to a gene: 3. The CDR3 sequence is CASSYIRGDQPQHF. Here the CDR3 DNA reads TGTGCCAGCAGTTACATCAGGGGGGATCAGCCCCAGCATTTT.

This clonotype appeared a few times. The V call is TRBV29-1, the J call TRBJ1-5, with D perhaps matching TRBD1 (6 bases). V lost 7 bases and J lost 5, with 12 bases in between. CDR1 and CDR2 from the germline V gene are SQVTM and ANQGSEA. The CDR3 spans 12 residues. In DNA, the CDR3 is TGCAGCGCACAGGAGGGGGATCAGCCCCAGCATTTT. This codes for CSAQEGDQPQHF. Based on the CDR3 plus reference TRBV29-1 and TRBJ1-5, the full variable domain is SAVISQKPSRDICQRGTSLTIQCQVDSQVTMMFWYRQQPGQSLTLIATANQGSEATYESGFVIDKFPISRPNLTFSTLTVSNMSPEDSSIYLCSAQEGDQPQHFGDGTRLSIL.

The rearrangement uses TRBV3-1 and TRBJ2-5; 7 nucleotides align to TRBD2. The CDR3 covers 16 residues. In germline, CDR1 is LGHDT, CDR2 YNNKEL (reference sequence). Trimming took 1 base from V and 2 from J; bases not matched to a gene: 7. In DNA, the CDR3 is TGTGCCAGCAGCCAAGTACCCATCGGGGGGCAAGAGACCCAGTACTTC. It yields the protein CASSQVPIGGQETQYF.

V usage is TRBV5-1 and J usage is TRBJ2-2, with a weak D call TRBD2 (6 bases). CDR3 length equals 16 residues. The V gene lost 3 bases and the J gene lost 7 bases, with 19 bases spanning the gap. The germline CDR1 and CDR2 sequences are SGHRS and YFSETQ. The CDR3 nucleotides read TGCGCCAGCAGCTCTGGGACTTTAGTGGTCGACGGGGAGCTGTTTTTT. This codes for CASSSGTLVVDGELFF.

This clonotype was counted a few times. The rearrangement uses TRBV7-9 and TRBJ2-1; D possibly corresponds to TRBD2 (6 bases). The CDR3 runs to 13 residues. V was cut by 1 base and J by 12 bases, with 13 bases left in between. CDR1 SEHNR and CDR2 FQNEAQ come from the germline V gene (reference sequence). DNA for the CDR3: TGTGCCAGCAGCTTAGAACTAGCCGCCGTGCAGTTCTTC. This gives the protein CASSLELAAVQFF. The variable domain in full, with the rest retrieved from reference TRBV7-9 and TRBJ2-1, is DTGVSQNPRHKITKRGQNVTFRCDPISEHNRLYWYRQTLGQGPEFLTYFQNEAQLEKSRLLSDRFSAERPKGSFSTLEIQRTEQGDSAMYLCASSLELAAVQFFGPGTRLTVL.

In this sample, this clonotype turned up many times. The chain carries TRBV5-1 and TRBJ1-6, with D possibly being TRBD1 (5 bases). The CDR3 totals 15 residues. The V and J ends lost 3 bases and 10 bases respectively, with 17 bases between them. Per germline, CDR1 SGHRS and CDR2 YFSETQ. The CDR3 sequence: CASSSGGGPSSPLHF. The CDR3, as DNA: TGCGCCAGCAGCTCTGGGGGAGGACCGTCCTCACCCCTCCACTTT.